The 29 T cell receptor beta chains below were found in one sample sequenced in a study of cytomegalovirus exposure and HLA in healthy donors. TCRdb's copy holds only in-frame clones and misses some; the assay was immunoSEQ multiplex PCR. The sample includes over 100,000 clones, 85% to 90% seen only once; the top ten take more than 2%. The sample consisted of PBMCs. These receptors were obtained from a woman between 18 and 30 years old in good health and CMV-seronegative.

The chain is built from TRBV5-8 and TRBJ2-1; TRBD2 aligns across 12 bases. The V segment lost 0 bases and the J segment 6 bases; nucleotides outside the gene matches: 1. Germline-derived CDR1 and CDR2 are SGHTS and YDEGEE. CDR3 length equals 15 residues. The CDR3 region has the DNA TGTGCCAGCAGCTTGGGGACTAGCGGGGCCAATGAGCAGTTCTTC. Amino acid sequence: CASSLGTSGANEQFF.

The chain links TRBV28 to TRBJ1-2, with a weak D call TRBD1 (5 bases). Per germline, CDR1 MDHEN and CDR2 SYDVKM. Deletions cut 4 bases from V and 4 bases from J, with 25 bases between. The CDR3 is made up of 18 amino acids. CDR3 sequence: CASSCRDLRQSRCYGYTF. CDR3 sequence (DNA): TGTGCCAGCAGTTGCCGGGACTTACGACAGAGCCGGTGCTATGGCTACACCTTC.

The CDR3 coding sequence is TGTGCCAGCAGCTTAGACAGACCCTACTCTGGGGCCAACGTCCTGACTTTC. Translation gives CASSLDRPYSGANVLTF. The rearrangement uses TRBV7-6 and TRBJ2-6; D remains ambiguous. V was cut by 1 base and J by 0 bases, with 10 bases left in between. This CDR3 is 17 amino acids long. The germline CDR1 and CDR2 sequences are SGHVS and FNYEAQ.

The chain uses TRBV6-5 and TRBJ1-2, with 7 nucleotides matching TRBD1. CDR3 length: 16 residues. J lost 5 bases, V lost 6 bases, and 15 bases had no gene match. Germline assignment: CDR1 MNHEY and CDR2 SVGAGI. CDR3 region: CASSYGRPGQSYGYTF. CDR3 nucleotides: TGTGCCAGCAGCTACGGGCGACCGGGACAGTCTTATGGCTACACCTTC.

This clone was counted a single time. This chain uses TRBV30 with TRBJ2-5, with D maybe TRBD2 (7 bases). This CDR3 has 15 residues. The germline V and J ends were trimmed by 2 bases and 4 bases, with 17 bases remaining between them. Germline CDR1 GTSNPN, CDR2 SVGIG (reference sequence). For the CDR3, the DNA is TGTGCCTGGAGTATCCACCGGGGGGCTGGAGAGACCCAGTACTTC. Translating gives CAWSIHRGAGETQYF.

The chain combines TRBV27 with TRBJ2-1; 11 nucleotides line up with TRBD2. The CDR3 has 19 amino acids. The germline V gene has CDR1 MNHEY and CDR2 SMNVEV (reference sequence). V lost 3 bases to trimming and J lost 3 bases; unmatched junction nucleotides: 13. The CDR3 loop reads CASSFRTSGRIGHYNEQFF. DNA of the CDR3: TGTGCCAGCAGTTTTCGTACTAGCGGGAGAATTGGGCACTACAATGAGCAGTTCTTC.

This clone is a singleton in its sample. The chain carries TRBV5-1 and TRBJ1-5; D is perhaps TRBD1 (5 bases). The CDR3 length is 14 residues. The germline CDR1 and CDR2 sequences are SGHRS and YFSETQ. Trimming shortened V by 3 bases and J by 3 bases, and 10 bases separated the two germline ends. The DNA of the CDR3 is TGCGCCAGCAGCTCGGGGGAGGTCAATCAGCCCCAGCATTTT. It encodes CASSSGEVNQPQHF.

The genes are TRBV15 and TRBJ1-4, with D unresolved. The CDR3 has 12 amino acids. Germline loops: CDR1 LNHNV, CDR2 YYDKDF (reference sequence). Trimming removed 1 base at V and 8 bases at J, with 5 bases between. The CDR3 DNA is TGTGCCACCAGCAGAGGGGCGGAAAAACTGTTTTTT. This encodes CATSRGAEKLFF.

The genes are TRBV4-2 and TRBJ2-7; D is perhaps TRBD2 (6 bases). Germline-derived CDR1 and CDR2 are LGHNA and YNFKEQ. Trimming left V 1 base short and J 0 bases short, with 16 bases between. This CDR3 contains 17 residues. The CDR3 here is CASSQATARDLSYEQYF. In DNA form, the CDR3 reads TGTGCCAGCAGCCAAGCGACGGCGCGGGACCTCTCCTACGAGCAGTACTTC.

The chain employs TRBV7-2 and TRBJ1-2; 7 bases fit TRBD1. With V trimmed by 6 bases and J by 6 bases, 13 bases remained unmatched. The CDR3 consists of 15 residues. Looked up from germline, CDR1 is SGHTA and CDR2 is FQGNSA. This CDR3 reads CASSFPRQGMDGYTF. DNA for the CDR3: TGTGCCAGCAGTTTTCCGAGACAGGGCATGGATGGCTACACCTTC.

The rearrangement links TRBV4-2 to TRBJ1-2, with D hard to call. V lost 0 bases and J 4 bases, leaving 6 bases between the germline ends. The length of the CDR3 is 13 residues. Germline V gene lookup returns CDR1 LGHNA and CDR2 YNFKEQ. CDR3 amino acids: CASSQDYTYGYTF. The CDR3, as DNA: TGTGCCAGCAGCCAAGATTACACCTATGGCTACACCTTC.

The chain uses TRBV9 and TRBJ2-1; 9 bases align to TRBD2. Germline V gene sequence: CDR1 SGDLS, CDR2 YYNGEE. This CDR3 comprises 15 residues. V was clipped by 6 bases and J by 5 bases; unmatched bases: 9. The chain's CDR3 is CASKAREGADNEQFF. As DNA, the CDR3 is TGTGCCAGCAAAGCGCGGGAGGGAGCTGACAATGAGCAGTTCTTC.

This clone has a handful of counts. CDR3 sequence reads: CASSVGQTETQYF. The CDR3 region has the DNA TGCGCCAGCAGCGTGGGACAGACGGAGACCCAGTACTTC. The V and J genes are TRBV5-1 and TRBJ2-5, with 7 bases that match TRBD1. The germline V gene has CDR1 SGHRS and CDR2 YFSETQ. This CDR3 region has 13 residues. V lost 4 bases to trimming and J lost 5 bases; unmatched junction nucleotides: 5.

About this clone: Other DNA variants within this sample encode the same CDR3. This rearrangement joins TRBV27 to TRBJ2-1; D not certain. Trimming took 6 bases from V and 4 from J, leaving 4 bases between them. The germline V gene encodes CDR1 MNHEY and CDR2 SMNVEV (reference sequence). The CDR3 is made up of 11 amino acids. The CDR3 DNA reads TGTGCCAGCAGCCAATACAATGAGCAGTTCTTC. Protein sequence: CASSQYNEQFF.

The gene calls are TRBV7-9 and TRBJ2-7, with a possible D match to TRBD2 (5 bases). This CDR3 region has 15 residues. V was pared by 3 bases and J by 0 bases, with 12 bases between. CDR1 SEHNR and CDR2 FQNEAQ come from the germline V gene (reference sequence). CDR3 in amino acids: CASSFLGGSSYEQYF. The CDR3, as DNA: TGTGCCAGCAGCTTTCTCGGCGGGTCCTCCTACGAGCAGTACTTC.

For the CDR3, the DNA is TGTGCCAGTAGTCCCCACAGGGGCCAAGAGACCCAGTACTTC. Encoded protein: CASSPHRGQETQYF. The rearrangement uses TRBV19 and TRBJ2-5; TRBD1 matches at 7 bases. Trimming took 5 bases from V and 1 from J; bases not matched to a gene: 4. Germline assignment: CDR1 LNHDA and CDR2 SQIVND (reference sequence). This CDR3 contains 14 residues.

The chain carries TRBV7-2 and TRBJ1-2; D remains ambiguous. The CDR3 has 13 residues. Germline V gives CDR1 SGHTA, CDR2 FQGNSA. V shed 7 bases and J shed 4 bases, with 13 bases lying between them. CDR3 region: CASNPVLGYGYTF. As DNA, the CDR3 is TGTGCCAGCAATCCAGTGCTTGGCTATGGCTACACCTTC.

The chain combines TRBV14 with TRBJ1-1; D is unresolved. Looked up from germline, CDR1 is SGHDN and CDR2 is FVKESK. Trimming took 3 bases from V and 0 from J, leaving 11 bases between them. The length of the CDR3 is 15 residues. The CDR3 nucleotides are TGTGCCAGCAGCCAGGCGGCCCCCATGAACACTGAAGCTTTCTTT. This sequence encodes CASSQAAPMNTEAFF.

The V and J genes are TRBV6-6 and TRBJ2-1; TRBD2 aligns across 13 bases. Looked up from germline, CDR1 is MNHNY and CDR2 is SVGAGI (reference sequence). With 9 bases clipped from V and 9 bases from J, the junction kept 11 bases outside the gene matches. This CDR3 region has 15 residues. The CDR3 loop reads CASSTGTSGVGEQFF. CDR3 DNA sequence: TGTGCCAGTTCTACCGGGACTAGCGGGGTTGGTGAGCAGTTCTTC.

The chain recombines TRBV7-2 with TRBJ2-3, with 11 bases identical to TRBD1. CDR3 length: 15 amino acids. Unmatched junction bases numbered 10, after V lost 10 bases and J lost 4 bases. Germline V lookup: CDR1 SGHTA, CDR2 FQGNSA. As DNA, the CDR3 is TGTGCCACCTTAAGGACAGGGGGCGCAGCAGATACGCAGTATTTT. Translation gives CATLRTGGAADTQYF.

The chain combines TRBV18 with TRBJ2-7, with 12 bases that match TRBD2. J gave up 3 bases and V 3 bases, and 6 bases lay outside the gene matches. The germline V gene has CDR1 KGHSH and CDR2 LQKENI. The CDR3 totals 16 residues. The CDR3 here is CASSPPPSGRGYEQYF. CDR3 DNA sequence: TGTGCCAGCTCACCTCCACCTAGCGGGAGGGGCTACGAGCAGTACTTC.

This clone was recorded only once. The CDR3 DNA reads as TGTGCCAGCAGCTTACTCTCCAATGGGCTAGCGGTTTCCTACGAGCAGTACTTC. Amino acid sequence: CASSLLSNGLAVSYEQYF. The chain carries TRBV7-2 and TRBJ2-7; 7 bases are a match to TRBD2. The germline V gene has CDR1 SGHTA and CDR2 FQGNSA. V lost 2 bases and J lost 1; bases outside the gene matches: 14. The CDR3 extends over 18 amino acids.

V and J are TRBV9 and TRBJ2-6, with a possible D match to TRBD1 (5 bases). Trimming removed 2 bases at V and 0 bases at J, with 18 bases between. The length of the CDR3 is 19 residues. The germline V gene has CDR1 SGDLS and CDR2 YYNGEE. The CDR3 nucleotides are TGTGCCAGCAGCGTTAATCCCAGGACACGCGGCTCTGGGGCCAACGTCCTGACTTTC. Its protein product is CASSVNPRTRGSGANVLTF.

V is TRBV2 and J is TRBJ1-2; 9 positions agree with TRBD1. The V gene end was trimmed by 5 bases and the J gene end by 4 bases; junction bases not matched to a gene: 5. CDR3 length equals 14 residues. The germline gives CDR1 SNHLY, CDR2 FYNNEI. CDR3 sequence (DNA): TGTGCCAGCAGTTCCGGGACAGGGACCTATGGCTACACCTTC. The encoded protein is CASSSGTGTYGYTF.

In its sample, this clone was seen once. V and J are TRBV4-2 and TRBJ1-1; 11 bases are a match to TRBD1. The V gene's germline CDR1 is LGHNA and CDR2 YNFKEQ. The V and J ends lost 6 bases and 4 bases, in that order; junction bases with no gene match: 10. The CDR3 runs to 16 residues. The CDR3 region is CASSVGQGALGTEAFF. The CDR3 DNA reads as TGTGCCAGCAGTGTTGGACAGGGGGCGCTGGGCACTGAAGCTTTCTTT.

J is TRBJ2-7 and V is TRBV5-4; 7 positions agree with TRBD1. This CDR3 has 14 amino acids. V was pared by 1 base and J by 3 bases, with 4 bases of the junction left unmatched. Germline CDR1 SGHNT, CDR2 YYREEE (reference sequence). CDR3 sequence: CASSLSTGLYEQYF. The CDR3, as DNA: TGTGCCAGCAGCTTGTCGACAGGGCTCTACGAGCAGTACTTC.

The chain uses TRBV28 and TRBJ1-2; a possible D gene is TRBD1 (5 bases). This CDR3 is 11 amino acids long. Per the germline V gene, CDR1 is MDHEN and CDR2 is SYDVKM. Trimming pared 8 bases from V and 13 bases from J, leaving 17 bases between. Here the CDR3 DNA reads TGTGCCAGCCACCGGGGGAAGGAGACCACCTTC. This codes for CASHRGKETTF.

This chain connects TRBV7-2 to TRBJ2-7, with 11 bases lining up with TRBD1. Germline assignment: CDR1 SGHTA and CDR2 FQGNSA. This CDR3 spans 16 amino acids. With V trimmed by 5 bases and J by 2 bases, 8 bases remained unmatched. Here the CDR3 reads CASSRRDRGSAYEQYF. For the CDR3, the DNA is TGTGCCAGCAGCCGACGGGACAGGGGGTCAGCCTACGAGCAGTACTTC.

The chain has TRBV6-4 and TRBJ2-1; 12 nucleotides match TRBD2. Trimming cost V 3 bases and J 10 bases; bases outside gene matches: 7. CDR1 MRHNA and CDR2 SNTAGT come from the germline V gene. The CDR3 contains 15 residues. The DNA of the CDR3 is TGTGCCAGCAGTGAGTCTAGCGGGGGGGCCGAGGAGCAGTTCTTC. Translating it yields CASSESSGGAEEQFF.